This T cell receptor (beta chain) was captured in a study of cytomegalovirus exposure and HLA in healthy donors. The wider study: The 95 to 150 validation repertoires used a platform that matched the one used for the roughly 700 first-cohort repertoires, as a later analysis reported.

Comments on this clone: Its antigen remains unknown.

Findings and limits, study-wide: The study recorded over 150 TCR beta chains that were cytomegalovirus-associated. Reports indicated that the classifier achieved high specificity and sensitivity in diagnosing cytomegalovirus status.

Sequenced by immunoSEQ multiplex PCR; TCRdb stores in-frame clones only, minus some. The sample contains roughly 64,000 clones, approximately 95% of which appear only once. V lost 6 bases, J lost 6 bases, and 17 bases lay in between. In germline, CDR1 is SGHVS, CDR2 FQNEAQ. The CDR3 totals 15 residues. V is TRBV7-8 and J is TRBJ2-2; TRBD1 might be the D (6 bases). Sequencing was done on a sample of PBMCs. This clonotype was obtained from a woman under 30 in good health and CMV-seropositive. The DNA of the CDR3 is TGTGCCAGCAGGGTTGGGCAGGGGCTTTCCGGGGAGCTGTTTTTT. Residues: CASRVGQGLSGELFF. The variable domain in full, completed from reference TRBV7-8 and TRBJ2-2, reads GAGVSQSPRYKVAKRGQDVALRCDPISGHVSLFWYQQALGQGPEFLTYFQNEAQLDKSGLPSDRFFAERPEGSVSTLKIQRTQQEDSAVYLCASRVGQGLSGELFFGEGSRLTVL.